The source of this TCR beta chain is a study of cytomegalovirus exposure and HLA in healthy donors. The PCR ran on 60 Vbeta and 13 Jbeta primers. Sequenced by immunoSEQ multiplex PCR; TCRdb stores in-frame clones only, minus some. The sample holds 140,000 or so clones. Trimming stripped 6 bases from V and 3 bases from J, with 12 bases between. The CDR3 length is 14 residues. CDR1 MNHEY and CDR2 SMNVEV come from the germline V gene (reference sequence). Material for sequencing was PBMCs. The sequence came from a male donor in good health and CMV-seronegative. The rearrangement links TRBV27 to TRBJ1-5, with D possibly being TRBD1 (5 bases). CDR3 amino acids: CASRGGVNNQPQHF. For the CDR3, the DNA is TGTGCCAGCAGGGGGGGGGTTAACAATCAGCCCCAGCATTTT.